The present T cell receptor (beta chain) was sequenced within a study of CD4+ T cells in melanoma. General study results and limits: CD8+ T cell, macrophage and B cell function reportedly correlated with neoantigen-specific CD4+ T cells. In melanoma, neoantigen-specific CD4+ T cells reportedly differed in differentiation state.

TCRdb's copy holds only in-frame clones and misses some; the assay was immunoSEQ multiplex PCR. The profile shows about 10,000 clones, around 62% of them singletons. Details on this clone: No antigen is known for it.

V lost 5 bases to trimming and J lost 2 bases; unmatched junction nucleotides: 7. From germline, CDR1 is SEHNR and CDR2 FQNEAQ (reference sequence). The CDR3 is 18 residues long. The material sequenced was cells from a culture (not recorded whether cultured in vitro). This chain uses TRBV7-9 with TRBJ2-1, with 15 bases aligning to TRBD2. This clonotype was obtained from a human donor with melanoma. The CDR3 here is CASSLGLAGGPPYNEQFF. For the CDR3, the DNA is TGTGCCAGCAGCCTCGGACTAGCGGGGGGGCCCCCCTACAATGAGCAGTTCTTC. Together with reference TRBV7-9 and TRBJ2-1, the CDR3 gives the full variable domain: DTGVSQNPRHKITKRGQNVTFRCDPISEHNRLYWYRQTLGQGPEFLTYFQNEAQLEKSRLLSDRFSAERPKGSFSTLEIQRTEQGDSAMYLCASSLGLAGGPPYNEQFFGPGTRLTVL.